This T cell receptor beta chain was sequenced in a study of spatial heterogeneity in lung cancer. Overall study: The 70 or so donors had untreated early-stage non-small cell lung cancer. Where present, follow-up PBMC were sequenced a median of about 2 years after resection.

MiXCR, applied by TCRdb to the 5' RACE reads, yields one record per CDR3 protein. The profile covers around 110,000 distinct CDR3 sequences, with 10% to 15% appearing a single time and 16% taken by the ten largest. This clonotype was detected many times. Time point meaning: blood at routine non-recurrence follow-up after resection. Whole RNA obtained from tumor, nontumor lung or frozen PBMC underwent sequencing without sorting. This clonotype was obtained from a male donor with early-stage non-small cell lung cancer. The source material was PBMCs, sampled at follow-up.

The DNA for the CDR3 is TGTGCCAGCAGCTTAGGACAGGGGTTTCAGCCCCAGCATTTT. It encodes CASSLGQGFQPQHF. This chain uses TRBV7-6 with TRBJ1-5; TRBD1 agrees at 8 bases. Germline CDR1 reads SGHVS; CDR2 reads FNYEAQ. Unmatched junction bases numbered 2, after V lost 1 base and J lost 6 bases. This CDR3 is built from 14 residues.